The rows below give T cell receptor beta chains drawn from one sample of a study of blood T cell repertoires in COVID-19. Profiled with immunoSEQ multiplex PCR; TCRdb holds only in-frame clones, not every one. Of around 75,000 clones listed, around 87% were seen once; the top ten hold 3% to 5%. Sequencing used peripheral blood. Receptor source: a man aged 65-85 years with active COVID-19. Both conserved end residues are part of each CDR3. A D gene is named only where the DNA matches it firmly. Where a row states a size, it is once, few, many or the class of an expanded clone; other rows omit it.

j_call	v_call	d_call	clone_size	cdr3_aa	cdr3_nt
TRBJ2-7	TRBV14	.	.	CASSLSGSSYEQYF	TGTGCCAGCAGCCTCTCGGGTAGCTCCTACGAGCAGTACTTC
TRBJ2-7	TRBV29-1	.	.	CSYRGFQGGEQYF	TGCAGCTACCGAGGATTTCAGGGTGGCGAGCAGTACTTC
TRBJ1-2	TRBV6-5	TRBD1	.	CASSPDRVEAGYTF	TGTGCCAGCAGCCCCGACAGGGTGGAAGCCGGCTACACCTTC
TRBJ2-1	TRBV6-6	TRBD1	few	CASSYSGGQNNEQFF	TGTGCCAGCAGTTACTCTGGGGGACAGAACAATGAGCAGTTCTTC
TRBJ1-1	TRBV7-8	.	.	CASTAGGLKNTEAFF	TGTGCCAGCACTGCGGGGGGGCTGAAGAACACTGAAGCTTTCTTT
TRBJ1-6	TRBV7-2	.	.	CASSPDGYNSPLHF	TGTGCCAGCAGCCCCGACGGGTATAATTCACCCCTCCACTTT
TRBJ2-7	TRBV6-5	.	.	CASSLPGTYEQYF	TGTGCCAGCAGTTTGCCAGGTACCTACGAGCAGTACTTC
TRBJ2-1	TRBV19	TRBD2	.	CASSMGLAGVIQFF	TGTGCCAGTAGTATGGGGCTAGCGGGAGTCATTCAGTTCTTC
TRBJ1-1	TRBV28	TRBD1	.	CASSPGQGNTEAFF	TGTGCCAGCAGCCCTGGACAGGGGAACACTGAAGCTTTCTTT
TRBJ1-6	TRBV11-3	.	.	CASTMGGNSPLHF	TGTGCCAGCACCATGGGGGGGAATTCACCCCTCCACTTT
TRBJ2-7	TRBV3-1/TRBV3-2	.	.	CASSQDVSVTGDF	TGTGCCAGCAGCCAAGATGTTTCGGTTACGGGGGACTTC
TRBJ2-3	TRBV7-6	TRBD1	.	CASSPPTGGLTDTQYF	TGTGCCAGCAGCCCCCCGACAGGGGGCCTCACAGATACGCAGTATTTT
TRBJ2-2	TRBV25-1	.	.	CASSEWGGDGELFF	TGTGCCAGCAGTGAATGGGGCGGGGACGGGGAGCTGTTTTTT
TRBJ2-7	TRBV19	.	.	CASSTSSGGRYEQYF	TGTGCCAGTAGTACCTCCTCAGGCGGGCGCTACGAGCAGTACTTC
TRBJ1-6	TRBV6-5	TRBD1	.	CASSPRDRSNSPLHF	TGTGCCAGCAGCCCACGGGACAGGTCGAATTCACCCCTCCACTTT
TRBJ1-1	TRBV7-8	.	.	CASSPAGPNTEAFF	TGTGCCAGCAGCCCAGCGGGGCCGAACACTGAAGCTTTCTTT
TRBJ1-3	TRBV5-8	.	medium-sized	CASSSRDTSGNTIYF	TGTGCCAGCAGCTCCCGGGACACCTCTGGAAACACCATATATTTT
TRBJ2-3	TRBV14	.	once	CASSRSGSTDTQYF	TGTGCCAGCAGCCGTAGCGGTAGCACAGATACGCAGTATTTT
TRBJ2-5	TRBV7-3	.	.	CASSFSGQETQYF	TGTGCCAGCAGCTTCTCGGGCCAAGAGACCCAGTACTTC
TRBJ1-1	TRBV19	.	.	CASRGAPGNTEAFF	TGTGCCAGTAGGGGCGCCCCAGGGAACACTGAAGCTTTCTTT
TRBJ2-5	TRBV18	.	.	CASSPQGGIQETQYF	TGTGCCAGCTCACCTCAGGGGGGCATCCAAGAGACCCAGTACTTC
TRBJ2-5	TRBV7-7	TRBD2	once	CASSLGGLAQPPQETQYF	TGTGCTAGCAGCTTAGGGGGACTAGCCCAACCACCGCAAGAGACCCAGTACTTC
TRBJ2-3	TRBV4-3	TRBD2	once	CASSQALAGVGPDTQYF	TGCGCCAGCAGCCAAGCCCTAGCGGGAGTGGGCCCAGATACGCAGTATTTT
TRBJ2-7	TRBV14	.	.	CASSQRLGGQSNEQYF	TGTGCCAGCAGCCAGCGCCTGGGGGGACAGTCTAACGAGCAGTACTTC
TRBJ2-7	TRBV5-6	TRBD1	.	CASSPPGTVDYEQYF	TGTGCCAGCAGCCCACCCGGGACAGTGGACTACGAGCAGTACTTC
TRBJ1-1	TRBV29-1	TRBD1	.	CSVARTGENTEAFF	TGCAGCGTTGCCCGGACAGGAGAGAACACTGAAGCTTTCTTT
TRBJ2-1	TRBV5-5	.	.	CASSLDVGQKQFF	TGTGCCAGCAGCTTGGATGTTGGGCAGAAGCAGTTCTTC
TRBJ2-5	TRBV19	TRBD2	.	CASTLGGGISETQYF	TGTGCCAGTACCCTTGGCGGGGGGATCTCGGAGACCCAGTACTTC
TRBJ1-1	TRBV5-4	TRBD1	many	CASSTRTGESTEAFF	TGTGCCAGCAGCACCCGGACAGGGGAGTCCACTGAAGCTTTCTTT
TRBJ2-5	TRBV27	.	.	CASSLQTGGGETQYF	TGTGCCAGCAGTTTACAAACAGGGGGGGGAGAGACCCAGTACTTC
TRBJ2-7	TRBV30	.	.	CACHRAPSYEQYF	TGTGCCTGCCACAGGGCGCCCTCCTACGAGCAGTACTTC
TRBJ2-5	TRBV18	TRBD1	.	CASSLDRGYLETQYF	TGTGCCAGCTCCCTGGACAGGGGGTACTTGGAGACCCAGTACTTC
TRBJ2-5	TRBV11-1	TRBD2	few	CASTSSGRAQETQYF	TGTGCCAGCACCTCAAGCGGGAGGGCCCAAGAGACCCAGTACTTC
TRBJ2-1	TRBV9	TRBD2	.	CASSVEVSLGLAGEGEQFF	TGTGCCAGCAGCGTAGAGGTTTCCCTCGGACTAGCGGGAGAGGGTGAGCAGTTCTTC
TRBJ2-6	TRBV29-1	.	.	CSVGASGANVLTF	TGCAGCGTTGGGGCCTCGGGGGCCAACGTCCTGACTTTC
TRBJ2-3	TRBV7-2	TRBD1	few	CASRVDRGRTDTQYF	TGTGCCAGCAGGGTTGACAGGGGCCGCACAGATACGCAGTATTTT
TRBJ2-6	TRBV27	.	.	CASTLRGGANVLTF	TGTGCCAGCACCCTCAGGGGCGGGGCCAACGTCCTGACTTTC
TRBJ1-1	TRBV7-3	.	.	CASSSAGLNTEAFF	TGTGCCAGCAGCTCGGCGGGCCTGAACACTGAAGCTTTCTTT
TRBJ1-3	TRBV15	.	.	CATSRDRAAGSGNTIYF	TGTGCCACCAGCAGAGATAGGGCGGCGGGCTCTGGAAACACCATATATTTT
TRBJ2-5	TRBV5-4	TRBD1	.	CASSSNRGEETQYF	TGTGCCAGCAGCTCGAACAGGGGCGAGGAGACCCAGTACTTC
TRBJ2-5	TRBV30	TRBD2	.	CAWTHSGRDGTQYF	TGTGCCTGGACCCATAGCGGGAGGGATGGGACCCAGTACTTC
TRBJ1-3	TRBV7-9	.	.	CASSPHGSGNTIYF	TGTGCCAGCAGCCCACATGGCTCTGGAAACACCATATATTTT
TRBJ1-1	TRBV27	.	.	CASSLSLPGTEAFF	TGTGCCAGCAGTTTAAGTCTCCCGGGCACTGAAGCTTTCTTT
TRBJ2-6	TRBV5-4	.	.	CASRNRGSGANVLTF	TGTGCCAGCAGAAACCGGGGCTCTGGGGCCAACGTCCTGACTTTC
TRBJ2-7	TRBV24-1	TRBD1	.	CATSDLDRGRHEQYF	TGTGCCACCAGTGACCTCGACAGGGGGCGGCACGAGCAGTACTTC
TRBJ2-1	TRBV4-2	.	.	CASSPGQTYNEQFF	TGTGCCAGCAGCCCTGGCCAAACCTACAATGAGCAGTTCTTC
TRBJ2-3	TRBV5-1	TRBD2	.	CASSLFGLAATSTDTQYF	TGCGCCAGCAGCTTGTTTGGGCTAGCGGCCACTAGCACAGATACGCAGTATTTT
TRBJ2-7	TRBV29-1	TRBD2	.	CSVVPSGRPLYEQYF	TGCAGCGTCGTCCCCAGCGGGAGACCCCTCTACGAGCAGTACTTC
TRBJ2-7	TRBV5-4	TRBD2	.	CASSLGPTMGRGYEQYF	TGTGCCAGCAGCTTGGGTCCCACGATGGGGAGGGGCTACGAGCAGTACTTC
TRBJ2-1	TRBV24-1	.	.	CATSPPIGNEQFF	TGTGCCACCAGTCCCCCGATTGGCAATGAACAGTTCTTC
TRBJ2-3	TRBV7-8	TRBD2	once	CASSLAGLAGGADTQYF	TGTGCCAGCAGCTTAGCGGGACTAGCGGGTGGTGCAGATACGCAGTATTTT
TRBJ2-5	TRBV7-6	TRBD2	.	CASSRSGSGQETQYF	TGTGCCAGCAGCCGGAGCGGGAGTGGACAAGAGACCCAGTACTTC
TRBJ2-7	TRBV28	TRBD1	.	CASSAARDRGTYEQYF	TGTGCCAGCAGTGCCGCCCGGGACAGGGGGACCTACGAGCAGTACTTC
TRBJ2-7	TRBV19	TRBD1	.	CASSPARTGVVQYF	TGTGCCAGTAGTCCCGCGCGGACAGGGGTGGTGCAGTACTTC
TRBJ1-1	TRBV6-5	TRBD1	.	CASSYRGLEVGTEAFF	TGTGCCAGCAGTTACAGGGGGCTGGAAGTGGGCACTGAAGCTTTCTTT